This T cell receptor (beta chain) is drawn from a study of T cell responses to AZD1222 COVID-19 vaccine. This CDR3 has 12 amino acids. The protocol was immunoSEQ multiplex PCR, while the TCRdb copy is restricted to in-frame clones and leaves out a portion. The sample comprises 140,000 to 150,000 clones, 90% to 95% of which are singletons, and 4% to 6% rests with the top ten. This clone was counted a single time. Its target is not known. Regarding the study as a whole: Vaccination with two AZD1222 doses was followed by a rise in Spike-specific TCR breadth and depth.

The sequenced sample was peripheral blood, obtained on day 0 of AZD1222 vaccination. The clonotype originates from an adult in good health. The J gene is TRBJ1-4, the V gene TRBV21-1. TRBV21-1 has pseudogene status. CDR3 region: CALGGENEKLFF. DNA of the CDR3: TGTGCCCTCGGGGGCGAGAATGAAAAACTGTTTTTT.